A selection of T cell receptor beta chains follows, all from one sample in a study of post-analysis software for immune sequencing data. TCRdb itself ran the PCR reads through MiXCR, one entry per CDR3 protein. The table includes 800,000 to 950,000 distinct CDR3 sequences, 53% detected once. The source material was blood. The receptors stem from a girl between 10 and 17 years old with multiple sclerosis. The CDR3 runs from the conserved cysteine through the conserved F or W. The D gene is left open where the match is weak. Some rows mark clone size as missing; the rest say once, few, many or name a class of expanded clone.

V: TRBV10-2
D: TRBD2
size: few
J: TRBJ2-3
CDR3: CASRDSGSITDTQYF
DNA: TGCGCCAGCAGGGATAGCGGGAGTATCACAGATACGCAGTATTTT

V: TRBV20-1
D: .
size: few
J: TRBJ2-1
CDR3: CSATRLVSSYNEQFF
DNA: TGCAGTGCTACTCGACTGGTGAGCTCCTACAATGAGCAGTTCTTC

V: TRBV6-5
D: .
size: few
J: TRBJ2-1
CDR3: CASRGLANEQFF
DNA: TGTGCCAGCAGGGGGTTGGCTAATGAGCAGTTCTTC

V: TRBV2
D: TRBD1
size: .
J: TRBJ2-7
CDR3: CASRPGQGIDEQYF
DNA: TGTGCCAGCAGGCCGGGACAGGGAATCGACGAGCAGTACTTC

V: TRBV20-1
D: TRBD1
size: .
J: TRBJ2-7
CDR3: CSAEDRGLYEQYF
DNA: TGCAGTGCAGAGGACAGGGGGCTTTACGAGCAGTACTTC

V: TRBV20-1
D: .
size: .
J: TRBJ2-5
CDR3: CSARRRHKETQYF
DNA: TGCAGTGCTAGACGGAGGCATAAAGAGACCCAGTACTTC

V: TRBV7-3
D: .
size: .
J: TRBJ2-5
CDR3: CASSYEPRETQYF
DNA: TGTGCCAGCAGCTACGAACCGAGAGAGACCCAGTACTTC

V: TRBV29-1
D: .
size: few
J: TRBJ1-2
CDR3: CSVGGNYGYTF
DNA: TGCAGCGTTGGGGGGAACTATGGCTACACCTTC

V: TRBV6-5
D: TRBD2
size: few
J: TRBJ2-1
CDR3: CASSSRRTSGRNEQFF
DNA: TGTGCCAGCAGTTCTCGGAGGACTAGCGGGAGGAATGAGCAGTTCTTC

V: TRBV4-1
D: TRBD1
size: .
J: TRBJ2-1
CDR3: CASSQADRAGGRFSSYNEQFF
DNA: TGCGCCAGCAGCCAAGCGGACAGGGCCGGAGGGAGATTTAGCTCCTACAATGAGCAGTTCTTC

V: TRBV20-1
D: .
size: .
J: TRBJ1-2
CDR3: CSARSQGSSGTYGYTF
DNA: TGCAGTGCTAGATCCCAGGGGTCTTCGGGGACATATGGCTACACCTTC

V: TRBV11-2
D: .
size: once
J: TRBJ2-5
CDR3: CASSMGKSGPTETQYF
DNA: TGTGCCAGCAGCATGGGGAAATCGGGGCCAACGGAGACCCAGTACTTC

V: TRBV10-3
D: .
size: .
J: TRBJ2-7
CDR3: CAISGSKPGRSSSYEQYF
DNA: TGTGCCATCAGTGGCTCCAAACCGGGACGTTCTTCCTCCTACGAGCAGTACTTC

V: TRBV12-3/TRBV12-4
D: TRBD1
size: .
J: TRBJ2-4
CDR3: CASSPGTDIQYF
DNA: TGTGCCAGCAGTCCCGGGACAGACATTCAGTACTTC

V: TRBV6-2/TRBV6-3
D: TRBD2
size: few
J: TRBJ2-7
CDR3: CASSYGLAGPYEQYF
DNA: TGTGCCAGCAGTTACGGTTTAGCGGGACCCTACGAGCAGTACTTC

V: TRBV5-1
D: .
size: few
J: TRBJ1-5
CDR3: CASSLGDNNQPQHF
DNA: TGCGCCAGCAGCTTAGGGGACAACAATCAGCCCCAGCATTTT

V: TRBV2
D: TRBD1
size: .
J: TRBJ2-7
CDR3: CASSDQDRAGEQYF
DNA: TGTGCCAGCAGTGATCAGGACAGGGCAGGCGAGCAGTACTTC

V: TRBV10-2
D: .
size: few
J: TRBJ1-2
CDR3: CASATGSPNYGYTF
DNA: TGCGCCAGCGCGACCGGTTCTCCAAACTATGGCTACACCTTC

V: TRBV5-1
D: TRBD1
size: few
J: TRBJ2-7
CDR3: CASSSSGTGLYEQYF
DNA: TGCGCCAGCAGCAGCTCCGGGACAGGGCTCTACGAGCAGTACTTC

V: TRBV2
D: .
size: .
J: TRBJ2-3
CDR3: CASSEAEVPDTQYF
DNA: TGTGCCAGCAGTGAAGCTGAGGTCCCAGATACGCAGTATTTT

V: TRBV12-5
D: TRBD1
size: .
J: TRBJ2-7
CDR3: CASGLRQGRTYEQYF
DNA: TGTGCTAGTGGTTTACGACAGGGGCGTACCTACGAGCAGTACTTC

V: TRBV4-2
D: TRBD2
size: .
J: TRBJ2-1
CDR3: CAGSQDRLAAYNEQFF
DNA: TGTGCCGGCAGCCAAGATAGACTAGCGGCCTACAATGAGCAGTTCTTC

V: TRBV7-8
D: .
size: few
J: TRBJ2-7
CDR3: CASSLVITSYEQYF
DNA: TGTGCCAGCAGCTTAGTGATAACCTCCTACGAGCAGTACTTC

V: TRBV20-1
D: .
size: .
J: TRBJ2-7
CDR3: CSASDPVSSYEQYF
DNA: TGCAGTGCTAGCGACCCCGTAAGCTCCTACGAGCAGTACTTC

V: TRBV29-1
D: .
size: once
J: TRBJ2-3
CDR3: CSVKQTSTDTQYF
DNA: TGCAGCGTCAAACAGACTAGCACAGATACGCAGTATTTT

V: TRBV3-1
D: TRBD2
size: few
J: TRBJ2-7
CDR3: CASSHWGTSGLSEQYF
DNA: TGTGCCAGCAGTCACTGGGGGACTAGCGGGCTAAGTGAGCAGTACTTC

V: TRBV7-8
D: TRBD1
size: .
J: TRBJ1-2
CDR3: CASSLGQGAQGYGCTF
DNA: TGTGCCAGCAGCTTAGGACAGGGAGCTCAGGGCTATGGCTGCACCTTC

V: TRBV5-6
D: .
size: .
J: TRBJ1-2
CDR3: CASSSRGEYLGYTF
DNA: TGTGCCAGCAGCTCCAGGGGAGAGTATCTCGGCTACACCTTC

V: TRBV25-1
D: .
size: few
J: TRBJ2-4
CDR3: CASSDPPHGWEQYF
DNA: TGTGCCAGCAGTGACCCTCCCCACGGCTGGGAGCAGTACTTC

V: TRBV7-9
D: TRBD1
size: .
J: TRBJ2-1
CDR3: CASSLEGAVRDEQFF
DNA: TGTGCCAGCAGCTTAGAGGGGGCGGTCCGTGATGAGCAGTTCTTC

V: TRBV20-1
D: TRBD2
size: few
J: TRBJ2-1
CDR3: CSARDLAGPRLDNERFF
DNA: TGCAGTGCTAGAGACCTAGCGGGACCACGACTGGACAATGAGCGGTTCTTC

V: TRBV10-3
D: TRBD2
size: few
J: TRBJ2-1
CDR3: CAISARRTSGVLNEQFF
DNA: TGTGCCATCAGTGCCCGCAGGACTAGCGGGGTGTTGAATGAGCAGTTCTTC

V: TRBV5-1
D: .
size: .
J: TRBJ2-7
CDR3: CASSIRITYEQYF
DNA: TGCGCCAGCAGCATCAGGATTACCTACGAGCAGTACTTC

V: TRBV5-1
D: .
size: few
J: TRBJ2-1
CDR3: CASSLVDSQQFF
DNA: TGCGCCAGCAGCTTGGTGGACAGCCAGCAGTTCTTC

V: TRBV7-9
D: TRBD2
size: few
J: TRBJ2-5
CDR3: CASRWGGSQETQYF
DNA: TGTGCCAGTAGATGGGGGGGGAGCCAAGAGACCCAGTACTTC

V: TRBV5-1
D: TRBD2
size: .
J: TRBJ2-1
CDR3: CASNPLAGVNNEQFF
DNA: TGCGCCAGCAACCCACTAGCGGGAGTCAACAATGAGCAGTTCTTC

V: TRBV4-1
D: .
size: few
J: TRBJ2-7
CDR3: CASSQGRDSQLYEQYF
DNA: TGCGCCAGCAGCCAAGGTCGGGACTCCCAGCTTTACGAGCAGTACTTC

V: TRBV7-3
D: .
size: .
J: TRBJ1-6
CDR3: CASSSGRDNSPLHF
DNA: TGTGCCAGCAGCTCCGGACGGGATAATTCACCTCTCCACTTT

V: TRBV20-1
D: TRBD2
size: .
J: TRBJ2-3
CDR3: CSASPGTSGMDTQYF
DNA: TGCAGTGCTAGTCCTGGGACTAGCGGGATGGATACGCAGTATTTT

V: TRBV20-1
D: TRBD1
size: .
J: TRBJ2-7
CDR3: CSARDAPDRETANEQYF
DNA: TGCAGTGCTAGAGATGCCCCGGACAGGGAGACAGCAAACGAGCAGTACTTC